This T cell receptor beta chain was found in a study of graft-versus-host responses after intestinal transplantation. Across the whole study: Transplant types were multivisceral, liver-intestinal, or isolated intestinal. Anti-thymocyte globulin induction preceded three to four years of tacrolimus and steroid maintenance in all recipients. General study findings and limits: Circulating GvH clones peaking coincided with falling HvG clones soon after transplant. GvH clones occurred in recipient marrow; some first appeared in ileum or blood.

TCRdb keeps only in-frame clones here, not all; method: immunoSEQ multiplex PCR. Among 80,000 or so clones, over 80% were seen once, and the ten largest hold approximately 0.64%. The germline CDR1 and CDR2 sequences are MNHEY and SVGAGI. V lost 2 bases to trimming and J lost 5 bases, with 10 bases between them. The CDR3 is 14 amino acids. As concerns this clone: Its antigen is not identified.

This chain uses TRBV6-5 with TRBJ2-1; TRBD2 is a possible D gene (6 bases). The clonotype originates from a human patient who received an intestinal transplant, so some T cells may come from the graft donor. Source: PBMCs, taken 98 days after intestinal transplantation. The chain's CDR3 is CASSYELADNEQFF. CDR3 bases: TGTGCCAGCAGTTACGAACTAGCCGACAATGAGCAGTTCTTC.